This is a list of T cell receptor beta chains from one sample in a study of shared clonotypes between healthy human individuals. Libraries were prepared by immunoSEQ multiplex PCR; TCRdb keeps only in-frame clonotypes and omits some of them. The table lists under 200,000 clones, over 85% of them singletons. The sample consisted of naive CD4+ T cells sorted from blood. The receptor source for this set is a woman in her 30s in good health. Each CDR3 is given with its conserved first and last residue.

cdr3_aa	v_call	j_call
CASSFHPRGWETQYF	TRBV7-9	TRBJ2-5
CASSIRDSSYEQYF	TRBV5-1	TRBJ2-7
CASSQDRDGNTEAFF	TRBV19	TRBJ1-1
CASSLASHTEAFF	TRBV28	TRBJ1-1
CASIGGVYNYGYTF	TRBV28	TRBJ1-2
CASSTRQGSYEQYF	TRBV19	TRBJ2-7
CASSIMTSTDTQYF	TRBV19	TRBJ2-3
CASTLHHSGNTIYF	TRBV19	TRBJ1-3
CASSEEELYGYTF	TRBV2	TRBJ1-2
CASANWDSSNSPLHF	TRBV27	TRBJ1-6
CASSIGDRGPNSNQPQHF	TRBV19	TRBJ1-5
CASTGGGDEQYF	TRBV5-1	TRBJ2-7
CASSLVWDSEQYF	TRBV7-2	TRBJ2-7
CASSLLLAWYEQYF	TRBV7-8	TRBJ2-7
CASSPGTLSSYEQYF	TRBV18	TRBJ2-7
CSGGEGQIQYF	TRBV29-1	TRBJ2-4
CASSHSGSLYNEQFF	TRBV7-3	TRBJ2-1
CASSLEAGSSPLHF	TRBV27	TRBJ1-6
CASSSGQAVETQYF	TRBV19	TRBJ2-5
CASSPGVSEQYF	TRBV18	TRBJ2-7
CASSLAASGRLHSYEQYF	TRBV5-4	TRBJ2-7
CASSEQGPEAFF	TRBV2	TRBJ1-1
CASRQVSGANVLTF	TRBV5-6	TRBJ2-6
CATFPQVDSPLHF	TRBV28	TRBJ1-6
CSVSKGAMTYEQYF	TRBV29-1	TRBJ2-7
CAINPGAIYNEQFF	TRBV10-3	TRBJ2-1
CASSAERASTDTQYF	TRBV19	TRBJ2-3
CASSFERGKREIEQYF	TRBV7-9	TRBJ2-7
CASTGSYEQYF	TRBV28	TRBJ2-7
CASSRLGSYEQYF	TRBV10-1	TRBJ2-7
CASSHGGGAGADTQYF	TRBV7-9	TRBJ2-3
CSASSTYGTDTQYF	TRBV29-1	TRBJ2-3
CASSIDLSSEQYF	TRBV19	TRBJ2-7
CASSRDRRSYEQYF	TRBV11-2	TRBJ2-7
CAISDSTGANEKLFF	TRBV10-3	TRBJ1-4
CASSQDPGQSLGGSGANVLTF	TRBV14	TRBJ2-6
CASRTNQGSNYGYTF	TRBV19	TRBJ1-2
CASRVATGYHGTNEKLFF	TRBV10-1	TRBJ1-4
CASSPSRTDNSPLHF	TRBV4-1	TRBJ1-6
CASSATGDTQYF	TRBV9	TRBJ2-3
CASSSVTSGVYEQYF	TRBV7-2	TRBJ2-7
CSVEGRMLKETQYF	TRBV29-1	TRBJ2-5
CASSQGQPPYEQYF	TRBV7-3	NA
CASSQGQQVIYEQYF	TRBV4-1	TRBJ2-7
CASSEDRGLSYEQYF	TRBV6-1	TRBJ2-7
CASAGGAAENYGYTF	TRBV6-5	TRBJ1-2
CASSRTGAGTDTQYF	TRBV5-1	TRBJ2-3
CASSLTSGITYEQYF	TRBV5-1	TRBJ2-7
CSVKTTFFQRGTYEQYF	TRBV29-1	TRBJ2-7
CASSPGRYEQYF	TRBV18	TRBJ2-7
CASSTTLNTGELFF	TRBV18	TRBJ2-2
CASSSEANTGELFF	TRBV5-1	TRBJ2-2
CASLAPLAGAYNEQFF	TRBV28	TRBJ2-1